This T cell receptor (beta chain) came from a study of identical twins (TCRdb year 2016). For the study in its entirety: The study deep-sequenced TCR alpha and beta repertoires from monozygotic twins, unrelated adults of various ages and cord blood to test whether fetal clonotypes persist. To rule out contamination, replicate twin experiments were performed at different times with different library preparation protocols.

Libraries were constructed by 5' RACE. The reads were generated on an Illumina HiSeq 2000. Template switching added a universal primer binding site, and the final cDNA carried a unique molecular identifier that allowed TCR cDNA molecules to be counted accurately. Specific primers in the conserved constant-segment region were used to synthesize first-strand cDNA for TCR alpha and beta chains. Each cDNA library was double barcoded, with a SMART-Mk sample barcode plus Illumina barcodes, to control for contamination. TruSeq adapter sequences along with Illumina sample barcodes were introduced in two successive PCR steps. The TCR alpha and beta cDNA libraries were sequenced on the Illumina HiSeq platform using custom primers. Per the source publication's procedure: MiGEC processed the raw reads to extract unique molecular identifiers, while MiXCR was used to determine the CDR3 positions. Recombination models were inferred per individual with the repgenHMM and IGoR tools using an EM algorithm. Shared clonotype analysis was performed with the tcR package in R, normalizing sharing by the product of cloneset sizes. To study raw recombination free of thymic and clonal selection effects, out-of-frame nonproductive sequences were analyzed. The public reads were quality trimmed at Q25 with fastp and then assembled into clones with MiXCR by TCRdb, keeping productive beta chains. One record per CDR3 amino acid sequence lists the most common genes and DNA. In this record, the V and J calls reflect TCRdb's handling and not the investigators' own analysis. The table for this sample lists more than 600,000 distinct CDR3 sequences; about 20% of them were counted only once. The ten largest clones represent 13% of the sample.

Remarks on this clonotype: The clone's antigen remains unknown. Base qualities are missing; no much larger clone stands one base away.

What the study reported, not specific to this receptor: Invariant T cells such as MAIT and iNKT could partly confound zero-insertion analyses, though diverse VJ usage argued against this for most clonotypes. Recombination models systematically underestimated out-of-frame TCR alpha sharing in monozygotic twins but agreed with sharing between unrelated individuals. Excess twin sharing in beta out-of-frame sequences was weaker because fewer shared sequences lowered the signal-to-noise ratio. Because the same donors could not be followed over many years, the conclusions relied on cross-sectional statistical analysis. Abundant cord blood beta clonotypes had fewer insertions, young adult naive repertoires showed a similar but weaker trend, and memory repertoires showed no such trend. Compared with coincidental sharing between unrelated individuals, an excess of low generation-probability sequences was observed among out-of-frame TCR alpha sequences shared between twins.

Every donor was a healthy Caucasian. The twin cohort consisted of three pairs of female monozygotic twins, all aged roughly 18 to 29 years. Peripheral blood mononuclear cells were the source from which RNA for the TCR libraries was isolated. A distance of 13 bases separates the germline ends of V and J, which lose 1 base and 7 bases respectively. The CDR3 runs 15 residues from the cysteine to the phenylalanine. Here the CDR3 DNA is all that survives: 45 bases in frame from base 1. CDR1 and CDR2 are drawn from the germline V gene: SGHVS, FQNEAQ. This sample also appeared in a second study, on T cells expressing NK-cell markers. As the second publication notes: TCR beta-chain repertoires were profiled in sorted CD3+CD56+NKG2C+, CD3+CD56+NKG2C- and CD3+CD56-NKG2C+ T-cell subsets from fewer than 10 donors. Among the eight sequenced donors, seven were HCMV-seropositive and one was HCMV-seronegative. In several experiments an anti-gammadeltaTCR antibody was added to restrict sorting to alphabetaTCR-expressing T cells. In a handful of donors, the dominant CD3+CD56+NKG2C+ clonotypes ranked among the top 10 CD8+ clonotypes, making up 1.0-7.0% of CD8+ T cells. Those dominant clonotypes were again the most abundant among CD3+CD56-NKG2C+ cells in a few donors, at about 25-60.1%. It remained unclear whether the expanded NKG2C-expressing T cell clones were specific for HCMV antigens. All eight donors whose samples were sequenced were randomly selected healthy volunteers, three of them men and five women. HCMV serostatus was determined by detecting HCMV-specific IgG in serum with a commercial ELISA kit. For five or six donors, unsorted PBMC were also used to sequence bulk peripheral blood T-cell repertoires. MIGEC handled demultiplexing of the reads and grouping by UMI, while MiTCR was used to assemble and quantify clonotypes. To remove erroneous sequences, TCR cDNA sequences were retained only when supported by two or more reads. The tcR package was used for downstream repertoire analysis, and clonotypes were matched across fractions by CDR3 nucleotide sequence plus V segment. VDJmatch was used to annotate antigen specificity against VDJdb, with one amino acid substitution in CDR3 permitted.

The rearranged chain carries TRBV7-8 and TRBJ2-2, with TRBD1 tentatively as D gene (5 bases match). The material sequenced was PBMCs. The clonotype was recovered from a woman aged 18 to 35 in good health. The CDR3 is CASSLGMGRIGELFF. Here is the DNA: TGTGCCAGCAGCTTAGGAATGGGGCGAATCGGGGAGCTGTTTTTT.